Detailed here is one T cell receptor (beta chain). Its antigen remains unknown. Each sample received Survey-level depth of up to 500,000 reads. The assay was immunoSEQ multiplex PCR, and TCRdb's table has in-frame clones only and misses some. There are tens of thousands of clones in the sample; 85% to 90% occur only once, and over 1.3% lies in the top ten. The sample originates from a study of pediatric ulcerative colitis. Study-level points and caveats: A couple of rectal clonotypes were found only in ulcerative colitis patients, all of them. Repertoires came from total lymphocyte DNA, not specific subsets.

Controls: normal colonoscopy findings, no IBD within the following year. CDR1 and CDR2 from the germline V gene are SSHAT and FNYEAQ (reference sequence). This CDR3 is built from 15 residues. The ends lost 5 bases at V and 4 bases at J; junction bases unmatched: 6. This TCR derives from a boy aged 5-17 years who was a control in a study of pediatric ulcerative colitis. Material: blood. The chain links TRBV7-7 to TRBJ2-2; 8 nucleotides match TRBD2. The CDR3: CASSPRTSSTGELFF. The CDR3 nucleotides read TGTGCCAGCAGCCCGAGGACTAGCAGCACCGGGGAGCTGTTTTTT.